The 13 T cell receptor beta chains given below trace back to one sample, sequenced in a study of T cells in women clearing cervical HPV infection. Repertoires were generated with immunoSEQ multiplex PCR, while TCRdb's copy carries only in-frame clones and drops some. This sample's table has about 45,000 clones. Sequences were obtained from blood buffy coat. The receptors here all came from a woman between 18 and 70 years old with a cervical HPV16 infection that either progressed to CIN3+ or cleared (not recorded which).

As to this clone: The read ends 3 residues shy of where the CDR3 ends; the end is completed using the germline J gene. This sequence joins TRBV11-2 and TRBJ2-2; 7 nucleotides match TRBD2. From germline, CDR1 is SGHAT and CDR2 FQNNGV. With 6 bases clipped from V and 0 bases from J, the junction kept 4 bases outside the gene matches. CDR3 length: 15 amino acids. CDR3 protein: CASRRAGSNTGELFF. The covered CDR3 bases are TGTGCCAGCAGGAGAGCGGGATCGAACACCGGGGAG.

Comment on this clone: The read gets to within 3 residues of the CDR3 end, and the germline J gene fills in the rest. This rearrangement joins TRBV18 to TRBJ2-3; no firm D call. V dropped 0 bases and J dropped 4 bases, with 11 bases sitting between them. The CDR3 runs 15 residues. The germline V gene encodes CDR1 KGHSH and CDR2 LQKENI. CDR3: CASSPPSRRADTQYF. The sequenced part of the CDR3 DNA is TGTGCCAGCTCACCACCGTCCCGACGGGCAGATACG.

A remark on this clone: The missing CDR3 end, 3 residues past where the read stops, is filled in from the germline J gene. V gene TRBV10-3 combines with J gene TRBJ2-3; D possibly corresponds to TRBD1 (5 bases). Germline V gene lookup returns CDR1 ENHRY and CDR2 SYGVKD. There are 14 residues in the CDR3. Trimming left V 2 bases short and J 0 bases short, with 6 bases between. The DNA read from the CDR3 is TGTGCCATCAGTGAGAGACAGAGCACAGATACG. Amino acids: CAISERQSTDT. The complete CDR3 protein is CAISERQSTDTQYF.

The CDR3: CSVGGDRGNSPLFF. Incomplete CDR3 DNA: TGCAGCGTTGGGGGGGATAGAGGTAATTCACCG. The rearrangement links TRBV29-1 to TRBJ2-2; D is possibly TRBD2 (6 bases). The read ends 3 residues before the CDR3 terminus; that terminus is restored from the germline J gene. CDR1 SQVTM and CDR2 ANQGSEA come from the germline V gene. CDR3 length equals 14 residues.

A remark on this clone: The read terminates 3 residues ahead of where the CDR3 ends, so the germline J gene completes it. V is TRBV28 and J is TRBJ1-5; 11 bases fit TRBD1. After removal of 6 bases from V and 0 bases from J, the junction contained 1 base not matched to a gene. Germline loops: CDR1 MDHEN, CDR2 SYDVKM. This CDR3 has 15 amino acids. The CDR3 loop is CASRGTGGSNQPQHF. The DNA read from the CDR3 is TGTGCCAGCAGAGGGACAGGGGGTAGCAATCAGCCC.

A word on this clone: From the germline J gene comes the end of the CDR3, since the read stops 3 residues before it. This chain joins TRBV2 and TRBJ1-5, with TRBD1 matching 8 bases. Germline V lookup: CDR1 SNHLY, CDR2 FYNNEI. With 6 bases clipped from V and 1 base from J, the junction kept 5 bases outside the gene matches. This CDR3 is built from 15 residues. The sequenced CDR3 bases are TGTGCCAGCAGCAGGGGGCCGGCGAGCAATCAGCCC. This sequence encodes CASSRGPASNQP. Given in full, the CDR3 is CASSRGPASNQPQHF.

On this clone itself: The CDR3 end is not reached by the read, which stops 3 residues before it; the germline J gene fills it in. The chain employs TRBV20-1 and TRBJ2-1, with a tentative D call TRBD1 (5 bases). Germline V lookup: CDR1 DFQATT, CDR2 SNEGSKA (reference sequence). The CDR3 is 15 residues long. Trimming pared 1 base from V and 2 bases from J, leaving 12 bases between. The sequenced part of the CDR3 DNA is TGCAGTGCTAGAGGTGAGGCAGGGACCTACAATGAG. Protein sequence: CSARGEAGTYNE. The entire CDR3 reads CSARGEAGTYNEQFF.

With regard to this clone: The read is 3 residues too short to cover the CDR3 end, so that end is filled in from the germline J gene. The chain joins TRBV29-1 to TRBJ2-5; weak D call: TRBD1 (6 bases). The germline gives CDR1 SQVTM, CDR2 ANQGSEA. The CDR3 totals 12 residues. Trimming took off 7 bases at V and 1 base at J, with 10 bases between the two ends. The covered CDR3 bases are TGCAGCGGGTCAGGGGCCCAAGAGACC. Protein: CSGSGAQET. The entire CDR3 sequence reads CSGSGAQETQYF.

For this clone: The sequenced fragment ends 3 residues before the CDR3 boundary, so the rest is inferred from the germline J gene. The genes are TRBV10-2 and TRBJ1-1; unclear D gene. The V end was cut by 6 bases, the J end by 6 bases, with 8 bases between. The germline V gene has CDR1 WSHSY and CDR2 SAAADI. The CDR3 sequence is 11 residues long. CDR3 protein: CASRRAAEAFF. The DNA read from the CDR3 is TGCGCCAGCAGGAGAGCGGCTGAA.

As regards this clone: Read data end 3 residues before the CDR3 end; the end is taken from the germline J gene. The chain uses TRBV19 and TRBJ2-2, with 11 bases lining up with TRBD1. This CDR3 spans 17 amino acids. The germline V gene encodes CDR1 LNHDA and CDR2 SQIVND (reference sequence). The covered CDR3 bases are TGTGCCAGTAGTACGTCCGGACAGGGGGCGCAAAATTCACCG. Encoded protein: CASSTSGQGAQNSP. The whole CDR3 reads CASSTSGQGAQNSPLFF.

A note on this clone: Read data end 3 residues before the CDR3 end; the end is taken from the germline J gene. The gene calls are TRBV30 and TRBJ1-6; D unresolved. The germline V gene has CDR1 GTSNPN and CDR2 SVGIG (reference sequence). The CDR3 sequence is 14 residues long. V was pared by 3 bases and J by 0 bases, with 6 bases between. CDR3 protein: CAWRPSSYNSPLHF. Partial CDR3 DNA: TGTGCCTGGAGGCCTAGCTCCTATAATTCACCC.

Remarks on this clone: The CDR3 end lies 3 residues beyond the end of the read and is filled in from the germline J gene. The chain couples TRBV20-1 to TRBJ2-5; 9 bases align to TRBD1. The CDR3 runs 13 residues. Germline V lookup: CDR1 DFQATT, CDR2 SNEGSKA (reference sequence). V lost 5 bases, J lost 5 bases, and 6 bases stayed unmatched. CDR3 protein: CSAAGTGRETQYF. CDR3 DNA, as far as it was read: TGCAGTGCTGCCGGGACAGGGCGGGAGACC.

The part of the CDR3 DNA that was read is TGTGCCAGCAGCCGGGGACTGGACAATGAG. It specifies CASSRGLDNE. The full CDR3 protein is CASSRGLDNEQFF. The gene calls are TRBV5-6 and TRBJ2-1, with a possible D match to TRBD2 (6 bases). The read falls 3 residues short of the CDR3 end, and the missing part is taken from the germline J gene. Trimming removed 4 bases at V and 5 bases at J, with 10 bases between. Germline assignment: CDR1 SGHDT and CDR2 YYEEEE. The CDR3 length is 13 residues. Filled out from reference TRBV5-6 and TRBJ2-1, the complete variable domain reads DAGVTQSPTHLIKTRGQQVTLRCSPKSGHDTVSWYQQALGQGPQFIFQYYEEEERQRGNFPDRFSGHQFPNYSSELNVNALLLGDSALYLCASSRGLDNEQFFGPGTRLTVL.